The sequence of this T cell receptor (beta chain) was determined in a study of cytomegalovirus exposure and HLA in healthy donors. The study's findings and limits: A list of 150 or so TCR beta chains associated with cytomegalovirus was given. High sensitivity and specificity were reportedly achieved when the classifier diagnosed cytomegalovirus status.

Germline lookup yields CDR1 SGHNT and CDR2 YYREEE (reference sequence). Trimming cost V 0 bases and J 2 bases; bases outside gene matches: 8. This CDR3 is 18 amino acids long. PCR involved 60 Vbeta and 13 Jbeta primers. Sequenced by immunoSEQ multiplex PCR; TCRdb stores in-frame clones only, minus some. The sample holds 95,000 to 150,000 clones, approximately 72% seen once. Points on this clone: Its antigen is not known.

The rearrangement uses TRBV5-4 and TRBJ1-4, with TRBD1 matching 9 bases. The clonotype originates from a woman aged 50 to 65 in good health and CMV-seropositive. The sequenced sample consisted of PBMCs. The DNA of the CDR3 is TGTGCCAGCAGCTTGGTTACAGGGGGCTCGTCGACTAATGAAAAACTGTTTTTT. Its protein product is CASSLVTGGSSTNEKLFF.